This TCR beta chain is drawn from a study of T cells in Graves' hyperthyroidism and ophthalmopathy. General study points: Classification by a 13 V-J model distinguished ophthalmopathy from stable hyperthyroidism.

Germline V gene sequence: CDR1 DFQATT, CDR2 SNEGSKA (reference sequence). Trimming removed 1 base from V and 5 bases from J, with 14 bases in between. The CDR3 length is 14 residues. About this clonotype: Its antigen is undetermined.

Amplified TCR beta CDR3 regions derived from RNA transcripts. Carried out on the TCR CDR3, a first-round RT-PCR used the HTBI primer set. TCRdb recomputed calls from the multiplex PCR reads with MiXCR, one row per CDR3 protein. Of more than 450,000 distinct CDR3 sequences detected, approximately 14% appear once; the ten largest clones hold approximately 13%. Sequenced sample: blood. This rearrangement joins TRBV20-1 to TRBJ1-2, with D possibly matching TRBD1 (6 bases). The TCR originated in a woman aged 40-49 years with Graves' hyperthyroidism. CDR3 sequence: CSARVTQGGYGYTF. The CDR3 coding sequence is TGCAGTGCTAGAGTCACACAGGGAGGTTATGGCTACACCTTC.